This T cell receptor beta chain emerged from a study of blood T cell repertoires in COVID-19. In the study overall: The United States, Italy and Spain were the sources of the acute and convalescent COVID-19 samples.

V gave up 6 bases and J gave up 0 bases, with 12 bases separating them. This CDR3 is built from 14 residues. Germline V gives CDR1 PRHDT, CDR2 FYEKMQ (reference sequence). Methods used by the authors: Reference gene primers were amplified, and this amplification served to estimate nucleated cell counts. Sequencing was performed with immunoSEQ multiplex PCR; in TCRdb, only in-frame clones are kept and a portion is missing. V and J calls and clone size are as listed in that table; D and trimming were resolved from the DNA. The top ten clones hold roughly 4% of a sample with 120,000 to 150,000 clones, 75% to 85% of them seen once.

The sequencing sample was made of peripheral blood. This chain connects TRBV13 to TRBJ2-7, with a tentative D call TRBD2 (5 bases). This TCR was recovered from a woman aged 80 or over with acute or convalescent COVID-19. The CDR3 region has the DNA TGTGCCAGCAGTTTCCGGACTCGCTCCTACGAGCAGTACTTC. Translation gives CASSFRTRSYEQYF.